One sample yielded the 18 T cell receptor beta chains listed below, sequenced in a study of T cells after posttransplantation cyclophosphamide. Controls had myeloablative marrow grafts with methotrexate and calcineurin inhibitor, sampled at 1 year. Some clones are missing from TCRdb's copy, which holds only in-frame ones; the method was immunoSEQ multiplex PCR. The data hold about 9,800 clones, with 80% to 90% observed a single time. Specimen: PBMCs, collected approximately 430 days after allogeneic stem cell transplant with calcineurin inhibitor and methotrexate. The receptor set was obtained from a male patient aged 50 to 59 who received an allogeneic stem cell transplant from an unrelated donor, was CMV-positive, and had chronic GVHD only. Some T cells may be the graft donor's.

The chain recombines TRBV19 with TRBJ2-1; D unclear. CDR3 size: 17 residues. Germline-derived CDR1 and CDR2 are LNHDA and SQIVND (reference sequence). V shed 7 bases and J shed 3 bases, with 22 bases lying between them. As DNA, the CDR3 is TGTGCCAGTAAACGCGGCGTCTCAAGGTCGTTCTACAATGAGCAGTTCTTC. Translating it yields CASKRGVSRSFYNEQFF.

This sequence joins TRBV7-6 and TRBJ2-7, with 10 bases aligning to TRBD1. Germline values: CDR1 SGHVS, CDR2 FNYEAQ. The CDR3 has 15 amino acids. J gave up 4 bases and V 4 bases, and 7 bases lay outside the gene matches. CDR3: CASSSRDRGPYEQYF. DNA for the CDR3: TGTGCCAGCAGCTCCCGGGACAGGGGTCCTTACGAGCAGTACTTC. Looking up the rest from reference TRBV7-6 and TRBJ2-7 gives the full variable domain: GAGVSQSPRYKVTKRGQDVALRCDPISGHVSLYWYRQALGQGPEFLTYFNYEAQQDKSGLPNDRFSAERPEGSISTLTIQRTEQRDSAMYRCASSSRDRGPYEQYFGPGTRLTVT.

The chain is built from TRBV9 and TRBJ2-5; 11 bases agree with TRBD2. Looked up from germline, CDR1 is SGDLS and CDR2 is YYNGEE. The CDR3 totals 15 residues. The V segment lost 0 bases and the J segment 4 bases; nucleotides outside the gene matches: 2. DNA of the CDR3: TGTGCCAGCAGCGTAGGACTAGCGGGAACAGAGACCCAGTACTTC. Encoded protein: CASSVGLAGTETQYF.

This chain links TRBV5-4 with TRBJ2-3; D gene unclear. The V gene lost 2 bases and the J gene lost 1 base, with 5 bases spanning the gap. Germline V CDR1 and CDR2: SGHNT, YYREEE (reference sequence). This CDR3 spans 13 amino acids. In DNA, the CDR3 is TGTGCCAGCAGCTTCCAGGGCACAGATACGCAGTATTTT. It codes for CASSFQGTDTQYF.

About this clone: One end of the junction is discordant with germline, which a read error may explain. The V and J genes are TRBV7-7 and TRBJ2-7; possibly TRBD1 for D (5 bases). This CDR3 contains 12 residues. The germline V gene encodes CDR1 SSHAT and CDR2 FNYEAQ (reference sequence). The DNA for the CDR3 is TGTGCTAGCATCTCCAGGGCCCACGAGCAGTACTTC. It translates to CASISRAHEQYF.

The chain joins TRBV27 to TRBJ1-1; possibly TRBD1 for D (5 bases). The CDR3 has 18 residues. Germline V gene sequence: CDR1 MNHEY, CDR2 SMNVEV (reference sequence). V lost 1 base to trimming and J lost 1 base, with 19 bases between them. CDR3 coding DNA: TGTGCCAGCAGTTTATATTACGGGGGATTGGAGTCGAACACTGAAGCTTTCTTT. It translates to CASSLYYGGLESNTEAFF.

The chain carries TRBV6-5 and TRBJ2-3; 8 positions match TRBD1. The CDR3 runs to 15 residues. Looked up from germline, CDR1 is MNHEY and CDR2 is SVGAGI. V was pared by 6 bases and J by 3 bases, with 8 bases of the junction left unmatched. The DNA of the CDR3 is TGTGCCAGCAGCCGTGGACAGGGAAGGACAGATACGCAGTATTTT. Amino acid sequence: CASSRGQGRTDTQYF.

The V and J genes are TRBV27 and TRBJ1-5; D not certain. Trimming removed 3 bases from V and 5 bases from J, with 11 bases in between. This CDR3 spans 14 amino acids. CDR1 is MNHEY, CDR2 SMNVEV, per germline (reference sequence). The CDR3 DNA is TGTGCCAGCAGTTTTCGGCGGGAACATCAGCCCCAGCATTTT. Its protein product is CASSFRREHQPQHF.

The rearrangement uses TRBV6-5 and TRBJ1-1; TRBD1 aligns across 9 bases. This CDR3 contains 15 residues. CDR1 MNHEY and CDR2 SVGAGI come from the germline V gene. Trimming removed 4 bases from V and 6 bases from J; junction bases left unmatched: 9. The CDR3 region has the DNA TGTGCCAGCAGTTGGACAGGGGACGGGGGCTCTGAAGCTTTCTTT. It yields the protein CASSWTGDGGSEAFF.

The V gene is TRBV9, the J gene TRBJ1-3; perhaps TRBD1 as D (5 bases). The CDR3 totals 14 residues. Trimming pared 6 bases from V and 0 bases from J, leaving 10 bases between. Germline V gene sequence: CDR1 SGDLS, CDR2 YYNGEE. The CDR3 DNA is TGTGCCAGCAACCTAGACAGCTCTGGAAACACCATATATTTT. It is translated as CASNLDSSGNTIYF.

V usage is TRBV6-1 and J usage is TRBJ1-5; possibly TRBD1 for D (5 bases). Germline-derived CDR1 and CDR2 are MNHNS and SASEGT. V was shortened by 6 bases and J by 6 bases, with 12 bases between the two germline ends. The CDR3 runs 13 residues. CDR3 amino acids: CASRRREGQPQHF. DNA of the CDR3: TGTGCCAGCAGACGCAGGGAAGGTCAGCCCCAGCATTTT.

This clone was detected once. The rearrangement links TRBV25-1 to TRBJ1-5; D might be TRBD1 (5 bases). The V end was cut by 3 bases, the J end by 9 bases, with 12 bases between. The CDR3 has 13 residues. Germline V gene sequence: CDR1 MGHDK, CDR2 SYGVNS. CDR3 sequence reads: CASSESGWGPQHF. DNA for the CDR3: TGTGCCAGCAGTGAGTCAGGGTGGGGGCCCCAGCATTTT.

The chain joins TRBV25-1 to TRBJ1-1, with a weak D call TRBD1 (5 bases). This CDR3 has 11 residues. V dropped 8 bases and J dropped 5 bases, with 9 bases sitting between them. Germline CDR1 is MGHDK and CDR2 is SYGVNS. The DNA for the CDR3 is TGTGCCAGCCTCGGGGGGACTGAAGCTTTCTTT. Translated: CASLGGTEAFF.

The chain carries TRBV29-1 and TRBJ1-2; D is ambiguous. V was trimmed by 7 bases and J by 1 base, leaving 7 bases between them. This CDR3 has 11 residues. Looked up from germline, CDR1 is SQVTM and CDR2 is ANQGSEA. The CDR3 loop is CSATDNYGYTF. The CDR3 DNA reads TGCAGCGCCACAGATAACTATGGCTACACCTTC. The entire variable domain, with the rest obtained from reference TRBV29-1 and TRBJ1-2, is as follows: SAVISQKPSRDICQRGTSLTIQCQVDSQVTMMFWYRQQPGQSLTLIATANQGSEATYESGFVIDKFPISRPNLTFSTLTVSNMSPEDSSIYLCSATDNYGYTFGSGTRLTVV.

The rearrangement links TRBV19 to TRBJ2-2; 11 bases map to TRBD2. V gave up 7 bases and J gave up 8 bases; unmatched junction bases: 6. Germline V gene sequence: CDR1 LNHDA, CDR2 SQIVND (reference sequence). The CDR3 spans 14 residues. The CDR3 coding sequence is TGTGCCAGTACCGTAGCGGGAGGGCCGGGGGAGCTGTTTTTT. Encoded protein: CASTVAGGPGELFF.

CDR3 loop: CASRFTGTGPNTEAFF. In DNA form, the CDR3 reads TGTGCCAGCAGGTTTACAGGTACAGGGCCGAACACTGAAGCTTTCTTT. J is TRBJ1-1 and V is TRBV7-9, with D tentatively TRBD1 (6 bases). CDR3 length: 16 amino acids. Germline CDR1 SEHNR, CDR2 FQNEAQ (reference sequence). Trimming removed 6 bases at V and 1 base at J, with 18 bases between.

This clone came up a few times. This chain connects TRBV2 to TRBJ1-5; weak D call: TRBD1 (5 bases). V was shortened by 0 bases and J by 5 bases, with 8 bases between the two germline ends. This CDR3 region has 14 residues. Germline lookup yields CDR1 SNHLY and CDR2 FYNNEI. The CDR3: CASSEAGVHQPQHF. Written as DNA, the CDR3 is TGTGCCAGCAGTGAAGCAGGGGTTCATCAGCCCCAGCATTTT.

This chain links TRBV7-3 with TRBJ2-3; 11 bases agree with TRBD2. The CDR3 has 16 amino acids. The J segment lost 4 bases and the V segment lost 5 bases, leaving 8 bases of the junction unmatched. CDR1 and CDR2 from the germline V gene are SGHTA and FQGTGA. The CDR3 here is CASSPLAGGTSDTQYF. The CDR3 DNA is TGTGCCAGCAGCCCCTTAGCGGGGGGGACATCAGATACGCAGTATTTT.